Following are 20 T cell receptor beta chains from one sample sequenced in a study of cytomegalovirus exposure and HLA in healthy donors. 60 Vbeta and 13 Jbeta primers were used in PCR. The table came from immunoSEQ multiplex PCR; TCRdb's copy has only in-frame clones and leaves some out. This table has 99,000 or so clones, around 75% appearing once. Sample: PBMCs. These receptors were obtained from a man aged 25-40 years in good health and CMV-seronegative.

In this sample, this clone turned up a few times. The CDR3 is CASSYSRGNTEAFF. The CDR3 DNA is TGTGCCAGCAGTTACTCCAGGGGGAACACTGAAGCTTTCTTT. The J gene is TRBJ1-1, the V gene TRBV6-6, with D tentatively TRBD1 (6 bases). This CDR3 has 14 amino acids. Germline CDR1 and CDR2: MNHNY and SVGAGI (reference sequence). Trimming pared 0 bases from V and 1 base from J, leaving 6 bases between.

The rearrangement links TRBV9 to TRBJ2-2, with D possibly matching TRBD1 (5 bases). With 1 base removed from V and 4 bases from J, the gap between germline ends came to 8 bases. The CDR3 extends over 14 amino acids. Germline CDR1 and CDR2: SGDLS and YYNGEE. CDR3 nucleotides: TGTGCCAGCAGCGTAACAGACAGCACCGGGGAGCTGTTTTTT. This sequence encodes CASSVTDSTGELFF.

The V call is TRBV7-9, the J call TRBJ1-4; D not resolved. Germline V lookup: CDR1 SEHNR, CDR2 FQNEAQ (reference sequence). The ends were cut back, 8 bases at V and 0 bases at J, with 10 bases in the middle. This CDR3 is 14 amino acids long. Here the CDR3 reads CASQSGATNEKLFF. The CDR3 coding sequence is TGTGCCAGCCAGTCGGGTGCAACTAATGAAAAACTGTTTTTT.

This chain links TRBV7-9 with TRBJ1-1, with D unresolved. The CDR3 runs 12 residues. V gave up 8 bases and J gave up 0 bases, with 7 bases separating them. Germline V gene data show CDR1 as SEHNR and CDR2 as FQNEAQ (reference sequence). This CDR3 is CASSLMNTEAFF. For the CDR3, the DNA is TGTGCCAGCTCCTTAATGAACACTGAAGCTTTCTTT.

The chain carries TRBV18 and TRBJ2-1; 7 bases align to TRBD2. Germline V CDR1 and CDR2: KGHSH, LQKENI. This CDR3 spans 17 amino acids. J lost 0 bases, V lost 1 base, and 6 bases had no gene match. The CDR3 nucleotides are TGTGCCAGCTCACCACTTTGGGGGGGGGACTCCTACAATGAGCAGTTCTTC. It specifies CASSPLWGGDSYNEQFF.

The gene calls are TRBV27 and TRBJ2-7; no reliable D call. CDR3 size: 10 residues. Deletions cut 4 bases from V and 4 bases from J, with 2 bases between. The germline gives CDR1 MNHEY, CDR2 SMNVEV (reference sequence). CDR3 sequence (DNA): TGTGCCAGCAGTTCATACGAGCAGTACTTC. As protein: CASSSYEQYF.

The chain recombines TRBV7-6 with TRBJ2-7, with D possibly matching TRBD1 (5 bases). Germline V gene sequence: CDR1 SGHVS, CDR2 FNYEAQ. The CDR3 extends over 15 amino acids. V lost 3 bases to trimming and J lost 6 bases, with 18 bases between them. The chain's CDR3 is CASSLRQGGSREQYF. CDR3 coding DNA: TGTGCCAGCAGCTTGAGGCAGGGTGGGTCTCGCGAGCAGTACTTC.

V and J are TRBV15 and TRBJ1-4; no clear D gene. The CDR3 is 14 amino acids. Germline V gene sequence: CDR1 LNHNV, CDR2 YYDKDF (reference sequence). Deletions cut 3 bases from V and 4 bases from J, with 9 bases between. The CDR3 is CATSSVRSNEKLFF. CDR3 in DNA: TGTGCCACCAGCAGTGTCAGAAGTAATGAAAAACTGTTTTTT.

The gene calls are TRBV4-1 and TRBJ1-2; 9 bases match TRBD1. The CDR3 runs to 15 residues. Germline CDR1 is MGHRA and CDR2 is YSYEKL. V was pared by 1 base and J by 3 bases, with 3 bases of the junction left unmatched. This CDR3 is CASSQAGTGYYGYTF. The CDR3 DNA is TGCGCCAGCAGCCAAGCGGGGACAGGGTACTATGGCTACACCTTC.

The chain uses TRBV6-6 and TRBJ1-5, with 7 bases matching TRBD1. Germline V lookup: CDR1 MNHNY, CDR2 SVGAGI (reference sequence). This CDR3 region has 15 residues. The V and J ends lost 5 bases and 2 bases, in that order; junction bases with no gene match: 6. CDR3 nucleotides: TGTGCCAGCAGTACAGGGGTTTTTGGCAATCAGCCCCAGCATTTT. The encoded protein is CASSTGVFGNQPQHF.

This clone occurred a few times. The V gene is TRBV6-5, the J gene TRBJ2-5; 7 bases are a match to TRBD2. There are 13 residues in the CDR3. V dropped 4 bases and J dropped 5; count of bases not matched to a gene: 4. In germline, CDR1 is MNHEY, CDR2 SVGAGI. This CDR3 is CASSSTSRETQYF. CDR3 DNA sequence: TGTGCCAGCAGTTCGACTAGCCGGGAGACCCAGTACTTC.

With regard to this clone: The sample has other DNA sequences that encode this CDR3 too. CDR3 in amino acids: CASRIPAVQPQHF. The CDR3 coding sequence is TGTGCCAGCAGAATCCCGGCGGTTCAGCCCCAGCATTTT. The gene calls are TRBV28 and TRBJ1-5; D not certain. CDR1 is MDHEN, CDR2 SYDVKM, per germline. V lost 6 bases to trimming and J lost 6 bases, with 12 bases between them. CDR3 size: 13 residues.

This clone was detected only once. This rearrangement joins TRBV5-1 to TRBJ2-1; a possible D gene is TRBD2 (5 bases). Looked up from germline, CDR1 is SGHRS and CDR2 is YFSETQ. This CDR3 region has 14 residues. V was cut by 0 bases and J by 7 bases, with 11 bases left in between. CDR3 coding DNA: TGCGCCAGCAGCTTGGCCGATTCGGGAAATGAGCAGTTCTTC. It translates to CASSLADSGNEQFF.

The gene calls are TRBV6-1 and TRBJ2-3, with TRBD2 identical over 12 bases. The CDR3 has 18 amino acids. The V gene's germline CDR1 is MNHNS and CDR2 SASEGT. Trimming removed 4 bases from V and 2 bases from J; junction bases left unmatched: 10. For the CDR3, the DNA is TGTGCCAGCAGTGGTGGCCTAGCGGGAGGGAGGGTCACAGATACGCAGTATTTT. Translation: CASSGGLAGGRVTDTQYF.

The chain employs TRBV5-1 and TRBJ1-3; no reliable D call. V was pared by 0 bases and J by 0 bases, with 13 bases between. This CDR3 spans 17 amino acids. Germline V gene data show CDR1 as SGHRS and CDR2 as YFSETQ. CDR3 nucleotides: TGCGCCAGCAGCTTGGTGTCAGCTCGACTCTCTGGAAACACCATATATTTT. This translates into CASSLVSARLSGNTIYF.

The chain recombines TRBV6-1 with TRBJ2-1, with 8 nucleotides matching TRBD1. J was trimmed by 9 bases and V by 1 base; bases with no gene match: 5. CDR1 is MNHNS and CDR2 is SASEGT in the germline V gene. The CDR3 length is 14 residues. The CDR3 loop is CASSEVGQGGEQFF. CDR3 coding DNA: TGTGCCAGCAGTGAAGTTGGACAGGGAGGTGAGCAGTTCTTC.

The CDR3 coding sequence is TGCGCCAGCAGCTCGGGACAGGCCACAGATACGCAGTATTTT. Its protein is CASSSGQATDTQYF. The V call is TRBV5-1, the J call TRBJ2-3; 8 bases align to TRBD1. The germline gives CDR1 SGHRS, CDR2 YFSETQ. The V gene end was trimmed by 3 bases and the J gene end by 2 bases; junction bases not matched to a gene: 2. The CDR3 extends over 14 amino acids.

The gene calls are TRBV29-1 and TRBJ1-2; 9 nucleotides match TRBD1. CDR3 size: 13 residues. V was pared by 7 bases and J by 3 bases, with 6 bases of the junction left unmatched. Germline CDR1 is SQVTM and CDR2 is ANQGSEA. The CDR3 region has the DNA TGCAGCGGGGGACAGGGCCCCGACTATGGCTACACCTTC. It encodes CSGGQGPDYGYTF.

J is TRBJ1-1 and V is TRBV5-1; D might be TRBD1 (5 bases). CDR1 is SGHRS, CDR2 YFSETQ, per germline. This CDR3 is 14 amino acids long. Trimming took off 0 bases at V and 7 bases at J, with 13 bases between the two ends. CDR3 sequence: CASSLGGVRGEAFF. CDR3 DNA: TGCGCCAGCAGCTTGGGGGGGGTTCGAGGTGAAGCTTTCTTT.

The genes are TRBV11-2 and TRBJ2-3, with 11 nucleotides matching TRBD2. There are 16 residues in the CDR3. CDR1 is SGHAT, CDR2 FQNNGV, per germline. The junction had 7 bases not matched to a gene; V was cut back by 5 bases and J by 3 bases. The CDR3: CASSRIAGGPTDTQYF. For the CDR3, the DNA is TGTGCCAGCAGCCGGATAGCGGGGGGGCCGACAGATACGCAGTATTTT.